The 21 T cell receptor beta chains below come from one sample, sequenced in a study of blood T cell repertoires in COVID-19. Measured with immunoSEQ multiplex PCR; TCRdb has only the in-frame clones, and not every one. Among about 160,000 clones listed, roughly 88% were seen once. The sequencing input was PBMCs or T cells enriched from blood (not recorded which). These receptors originate from a woman in her forties or fifties who had recovered from COVID-19.

V is TRBV6-5 and J is TRBJ1-6; a weak D match, TRBD1 (5 bases). V was cut by 0 bases and J by 7 bases, with 13 bases left in between. The CDR3 is 16 amino acids. Germline CDR1 MNHEY, CDR2 SVGAGI. CDR3 DNA: TGTGCCAGCAGTTACTCCCGCAGGGCAGGGAATTCACCCCTCCACTTT. Its translation is CASSYSRRAGNSPLHF.

The chain uses TRBV3-1 (or the pseudogene TRBV3-2) and TRBJ2-1; TRBD2 might be the D (6 bases). CDR3 length: 13 residues. Germline assignment: CDR1 LGHDT and CDR2 YNNKEL (reference sequence). With 1 base removed from V and 13 bases from J, the gap between germline ends came to 14 bases. CDR3 sequence (DNA): TGTGCCAGCAGCCAAGTTCGGGTCGGGGGACAGTTCTTC. Its protein product is CASSQVRVGGQFF.

This chain links TRBV18 with TRBJ2-3; TRBD2 matches at 14 bases. J gave up 3 bases and V 3 bases, and 5 bases lay outside the gene matches. The germline V gene encodes CDR1 KGHSH and CDR2 LQKENI. The CDR3 has 17 residues. The CDR3 DNA reads TGTGCCAGCTCACCGAGACTAGCGGGGGGGATTACAGATACGCAGTATTTT. This gives the protein CASSPRLAGGITDTQYF.

V gene TRBV9 combines with J gene TRBJ2-1, with 8 bases fitting TRBD2. This CDR3 region has 15 residues. Looked up from germline, CDR1 is SGDLS and CDR2 is YYNGEE. V lost 0 bases to trimming and J lost 4 bases; unmatched junction nucleotides: 3. The CDR3 DNA follows: TGTGCCAGCAGCGTAGTCGGCGGGGGGTACAATGAGCAGTTCTTC. Translating gives CASSVVGGGYNEQFF.

This clone has ten or more counts. The chain carries TRBV30 and TRBJ1-3; 9 positions agree with TRBD1. V lost 3 bases and J lost 0; bases outside the gene matches: 6. Germline values: CDR1 GTSNPN, CDR2 SVGIG (reference sequence). This CDR3 contains 16 residues. The CDR3 loop reads CAWSRGQGNSGNTIYF. CDR3 nucleotide sequence: TGTGCCTGGAGCCGAGGACAGGGGAACTCTGGAAACACCATATATTTT. Drawing the rest from reference TRBV30 and TRBJ1-3, the complete variable domain is SQTIHQWPATLVQPVGSPLSLECTVEGTSNPNLYWYRQAAGRGLQLLFYSVGIGQISSEVPQNLSASRPQDRQFILSSKKLLLSDSGFYLCAWSRGQGNSGNTIYFGEGSWLTVV.

V and J are TRBV6-1 and TRBJ1-4, with 7 bases fitting TRBD1. The CDR3 totals 13 residues. The V gene's germline CDR1 is MNHNS and CDR2 SASEGT. Trimming removed 7 bases from V and 5 bases from J; junction bases left unmatched: 4. In DNA, the CDR3 is TGTGCCAGCACCAAACAGGGGAATGAAAAACTGTTTTTT. Residues: CASTKQGNEKLFF.

This clone was picked up one time. This chain uses TRBV18 with TRBJ1-1; D remains unclear. The CDR3 loop spans 12 amino acids. Germline CDR1 is KGHSH and CDR2 is LQKENI. The V and J ends lost 4 bases and 3 bases respectively, with 6 bases between them. CDR3 DNA: TGTGCCAGCTCACTTTACTACACTGAAGCTTTCTTT. This translates into CASSLYYTEAFF.

The chain joins TRBV15 to TRBJ2-3; tentative D call: TRBD1 (6 bases). The CDR3 runs 15 residues. Per the germline V gene, CDR1 is LNHNV and CDR2 is YYDKDF (reference sequence). V was cut by 2 bases and J by 3 bases, with 12 bases left in between. The CDR3 sequence: CATSRKRQVTDTQYF. The CDR3 DNA reads as TGTGCCACCAGCAGAAAACGACAGGTTACAGATACGCAGTATTTT.

The rearrangement links TRBV28 to TRBJ1-1; possible D gene TRBD1, 5 bases. Germline CDR1 is MDHEN and CDR2 is SYDVKM. The V end lost 6 bases, the J end lost 0 bases, and 11 bases lay between the germline ends. There are 14 residues in the CDR3. Here the CDR3 DNA reads TGTGCCAGCAGGAGCGGGGGGATGAACACTGAAGCTTTCTTT. Its protein product is CASRSGGMNTEAFF.

This clone has more than one count but fewer than ten. The rearrangement links TRBV2 to TRBJ1-2, with 11 bases lining up with TRBD1. Germline V gene lookup returns CDR1 SNHLY and CDR2 FYNNEI. CDR3 length: 15 residues. The V segment lost 5 bases and the J segment 2 bases; nucleotides outside the gene matches: 4. The CDR3 is CASSPRTGGNYGYTF. CDR3 nucleotide sequence: TGTGCCAGCAGTCCACGGACAGGGGGCAACTATGGCTACACCTTC.

This chain joins TRBV7-6 and TRBJ1-3; D is ambiguous. The CDR3 spans 16 residues. V dropped 3 bases and J dropped 0 bases, with 12 bases sitting between them. CDR1 SGHVS and CDR2 FNYEAQ come from the germline V gene. The CDR3 region has the DNA TGTGCCAGCAGCTTGGGTTTAGGGAGCTCTGGAAACACCATATATTTT. Its translation is CASSLGLGSSGNTIYF.

Only one count was recorded for this clone. This chain joins TRBV19 and TRBJ1-1; tentative D call: TRBD1 (6 bases). V gave up 4 bases and J gave up 6 bases, with 15 bases separating them. This CDR3 comprises 14 residues. Germline loops: CDR1 LNHDA, CDR2 SQIVND (reference sequence). CDR3 in DNA: TGTGCCAGTAGTACCAGACAGGTTATAGCTGAAGCTTTCTTT. Residues: CASSTRQVIAEAFF.

The rearrangement links TRBV10-1 to TRBJ1-2, with D uncertain. CDR3 length equals 13 residues. CDR1 is WNHNN and CDR2 is SYGVQD in the germline V gene (reference sequence). Deletions cut 7 bases from V and 1 base from J, with 10 bases between. The CDR3 coding sequence is TGCGCCAGCATCACACAGATTAACTATGGCTACACCTTC. Amino acids: CASITQINYGYTF.

The gene calls are TRBV2 and TRBJ1-4; unclear D gene. This CDR3 comprises 14 residues. Germline V lookup: CDR1 SNHLY, CDR2 FYNNEI. Deletions cut 3 bases from V and 8 bases from J, with 13 bases between. The DNA of the CDR3 is TGTGCCAGCAGTGATTCCGGGAATTACGAAAAACTGTTTTTT. It specifies CASSDSGNYEKLFF.

DNA for the CDR3: TGTGCCAGTAGTACGGGACAGGGGGCGGGTCAGCCCCAGCATTTT. Translated: CASSTGQGAGQPQHF. J is TRBJ1-5 and V is TRBV19; TRBD1 aligns across 12 bases. Germline V gene sequence: CDR1 LNHDA, CDR2 SQIVND (reference sequence). V shed 4 bases and J 6 bases; nucleotides not matched to a gene: 4. The CDR3 loop spans 15 amino acids.

The genes are TRBV7-6 and TRBJ2-1, with a tentative D call TRBD1 (5 bases). V was shortened by 1 base and J by 8 bases, with 9 bases between the two germline ends. CDR3 length: 13 amino acids. Germline values: CDR1 SGHVS, CDR2 FNYEAQ. CDR3 amino acids: CASSLVRGDEQFF. In nucleotides, the CDR3 is TGTGCCAGCAGCTTAGTAAGGGGCGATGAGCAGTTCTTC.

This rearrangement joins TRBV27 to TRBJ1-3; the D is unclear. CDR1 is MNHEY, CDR2 SMNVEV, per germline (reference sequence). The CDR3 consists of 14 residues. The V gene lost 6 bases and the J gene lost 0 bases, with 9 bases spanning the gap. As DNA, the CDR3 is TGTGCCAGCAGAAACGGCGGCTCTGGAAACACCATATATTTT. Translating it yields CASRNGGSGNTIYF.

The chain recombines TRBV11-1 with TRBJ2-3; the match to TRBD2 covers 13 bases. Trimming removed 5 bases from V and 2 bases from J; junction bases left unmatched: 4. The CDR3 length is 16 residues. Germline V gene lookup returns CDR1 SGHAT and CDR2 FQDESV (reference sequence). The CDR3 protein is CASSTGTSGTTDTQYF. CDR3 sequence (DNA): TGTGCCAGCAGCACCGGGACTAGCGGGACCACAGATACGCAGTATTTT.

The chain recombines TRBV18 with TRBJ1-2; TRBD1 is a possible D gene (6 bases). V was clipped by 6 bases and J by 3 bases, with 14 bases between them. Looked up from germline, CDR1 is KGHSH and CDR2 is LQKENI. The CDR3 runs to 14 residues. CDR3 bases: TGTGCCAGCTCCCCCAGGGGCATTGACTATGGCTACACCTTC. Its protein product is CASSPRGIDYGYTF.

The chain employs TRBV4-3 and TRBJ1-1, with D uncertain. The CDR3 loop spans 12 amino acids. Germline V lookup: CDR1 LGHNA, CDR2 YSLEER. V shed 5 bases and J shed 5 bases, with 9 bases lying between them. CDR3 region: CASSYGQTEAFF. The CDR3 DNA follows: TGCGCCAGCAGCTATGGCCAGACTGAAGCTTTCTTT.

The sample holds one count of this clone. The rearrangement uses TRBV6-5 and TRBJ2-1; possibly TRBD1 for D (6 bases). The CDR3 is made up of 12 amino acids. Germline-derived CDR1 and CDR2 are MNHEY and SVGAGI. V gave up 4 bases and J gave up 9 bases, with 10 bases separating them. The CDR3 is CASSFQGTEQFF. In nucleotides, the CDR3 is TGTGCCAGCAGTTTTCAGGGGACTGAGCAGTTCTTC.